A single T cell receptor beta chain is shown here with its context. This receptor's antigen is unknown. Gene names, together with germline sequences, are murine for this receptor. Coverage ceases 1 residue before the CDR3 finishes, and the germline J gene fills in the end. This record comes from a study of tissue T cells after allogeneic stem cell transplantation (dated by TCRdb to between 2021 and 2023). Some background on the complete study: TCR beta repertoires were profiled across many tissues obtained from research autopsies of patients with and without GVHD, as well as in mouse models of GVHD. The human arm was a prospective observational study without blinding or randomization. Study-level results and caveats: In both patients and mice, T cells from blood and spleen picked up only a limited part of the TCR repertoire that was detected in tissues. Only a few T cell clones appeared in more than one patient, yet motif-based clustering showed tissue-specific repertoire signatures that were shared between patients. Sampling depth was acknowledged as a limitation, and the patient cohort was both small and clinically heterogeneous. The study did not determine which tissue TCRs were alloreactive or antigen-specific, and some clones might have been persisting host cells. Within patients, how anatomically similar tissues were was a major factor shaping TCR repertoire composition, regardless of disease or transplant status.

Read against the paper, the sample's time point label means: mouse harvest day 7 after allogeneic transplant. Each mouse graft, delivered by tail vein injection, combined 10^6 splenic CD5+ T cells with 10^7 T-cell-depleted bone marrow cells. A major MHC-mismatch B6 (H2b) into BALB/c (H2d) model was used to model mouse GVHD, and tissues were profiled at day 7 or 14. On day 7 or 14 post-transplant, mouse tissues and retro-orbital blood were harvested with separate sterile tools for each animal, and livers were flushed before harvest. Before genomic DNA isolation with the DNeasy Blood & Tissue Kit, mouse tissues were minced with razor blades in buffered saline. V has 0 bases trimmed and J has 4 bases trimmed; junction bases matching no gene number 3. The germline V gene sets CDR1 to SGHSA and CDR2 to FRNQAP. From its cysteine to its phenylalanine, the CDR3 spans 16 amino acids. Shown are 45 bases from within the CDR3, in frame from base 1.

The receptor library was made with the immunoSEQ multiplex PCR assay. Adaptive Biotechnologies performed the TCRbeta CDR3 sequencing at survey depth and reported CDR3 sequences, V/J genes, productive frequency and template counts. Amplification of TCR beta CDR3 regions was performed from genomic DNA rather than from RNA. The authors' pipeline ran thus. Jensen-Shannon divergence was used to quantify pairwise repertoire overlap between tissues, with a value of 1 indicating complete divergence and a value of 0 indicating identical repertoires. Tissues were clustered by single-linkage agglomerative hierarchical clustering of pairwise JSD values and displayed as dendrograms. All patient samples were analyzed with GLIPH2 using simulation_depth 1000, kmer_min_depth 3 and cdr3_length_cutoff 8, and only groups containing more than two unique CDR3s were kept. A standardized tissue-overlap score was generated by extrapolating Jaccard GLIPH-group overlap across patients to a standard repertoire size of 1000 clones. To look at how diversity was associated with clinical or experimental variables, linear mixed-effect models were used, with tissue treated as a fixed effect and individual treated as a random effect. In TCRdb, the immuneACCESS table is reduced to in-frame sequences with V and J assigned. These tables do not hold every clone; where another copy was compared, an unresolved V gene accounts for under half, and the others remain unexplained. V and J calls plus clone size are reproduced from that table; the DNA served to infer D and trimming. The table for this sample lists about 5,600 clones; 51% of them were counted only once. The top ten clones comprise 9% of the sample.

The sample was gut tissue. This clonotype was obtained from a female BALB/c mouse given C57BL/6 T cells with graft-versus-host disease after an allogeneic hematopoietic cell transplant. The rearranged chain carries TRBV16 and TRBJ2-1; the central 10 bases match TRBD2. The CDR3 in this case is CASSLENWGGYAEQFF. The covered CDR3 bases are TGTGCAAGCAGCTTAGAGAACTGGGGGGGTTATGCTGAGCAGTTC.